The rows below give T cell receptor beta chains drawn from one sample of a study of cytomegalovirus exposure and HLA in healthy donors. Repertoires were generated with immunoSEQ multiplex PCR, while TCRdb's copy carries only in-frame clones and drops some. The sample holds under 90,000 clones, around four fifths seen once. The material sequenced was PBMCs. These TCRs come from a man aged 45 to 65 in good health and CMV-seropositive. The CDR3 runs from the conserved cysteine through the conserved F or W. D genes are given only for firm matches. Clone size is not always given. Where it is, it says once, few, many or a class for expanded clones.

15 TRBJ2-1 TRBV7-9 . . TGTGCCAGCAGCTTATTCGCGGGATCCTACAATGAGCAGTTCTTC CASSLFAGSYNEQFF
14 TRBJ1-5 TRBV7-9 . . TGTGCCAGCAGCCCGGACAACAGCAATCAGCCCCAGCATTTT CASSPDNSNQPQHF
18 TRBJ2-4 TRBV19 few TRBD2 TGTGCCAGTCGACCCGCCTCGGTCTTAAAGCGGGAGGGCAACAGTCAGTACTTC CASRPASVLKREGNSQYF
15 TRBJ2-4 TRBV10-2 few TRBD2 TGCGCCAGCAGTGAGTCGCGGGAGGCCAAAAACATTCAGTACTTC CASSESREAKNIQYF
15 TRBJ1-6 TRBV7-9 . . TGTGCCAGCAGCTTAGACAGATTCATGAATTCACCCCTCCACTTT CASSLDRFMNSPLHF
17 TRBJ1-2 TRBV10-2 . TRBD1 TGCGCCAGCAGTGAGTTGGGACAGGGACGAAATAACTATGGCTACACCTTC CASSELGQGRNNYGYTF
16 TRBJ2-2 TRBV5-1 . TRBD1 TGCGCCAGCAGACCGGGGACAGGGGGCGCGGGCGGGGAGCTGTTTTTT CASRPGTGGAGGELFF
16 TRBJ2-5 TRBV6-6 . TRBD2 TGTGCCAGCGTAGGCCGTGGGGGGGGAGGCCAAGAGACCCAGTACTTC CASVGRGGGGQETQYF
13 TRBJ2-5 TRBV7-7 . . TGTGCCAGCAGCTTAGTCTCGGAAGAGACCCAGTACTTC CASSLVSEETQYF
18 TRBJ1-5 TRBV21-1 . . TGTGCCAGCAGCAAACCCGCGGACAAGGTATACATGACTCAGCCCCAGCATTTT CASSKPADKVYMTQPQHF
18 TRBJ2-3 TRBV7-9 . TRBD2 TGTTCCAGCAGCCCTCCCGGACTAGCGGGATGGGGGCTCGATACGCAGTATTTT CSSSPPGLAGWGLDTQYF
12 TRBJ2-7 TRBV7-9 few TRBD1 TGTTCCAGCAGCGGACAGGCATACGAGCAGTACTTC CSSSGQAYEQYF
17 TRBJ2-7 TRBV9 . TRBD2 TGTGCCAGCAGCGTAGAACCCCGGATTAGCGGGATCTACGAGCAGTACTTC CASSVEPRISGIYEQYF
14 TRBJ1-2 TRBV19 . . TGTGCCAGTAAAGAGACAGGAGGTCGCTATGGCTACACCTTC CASKETGGRYGYTF
19 TRBJ2-3 TRBV5-1 once TRBD2 TGCGCCAGCAGCTTGGGACTAGCGGGAGTGGGAGGAAGCACAGATACGCAGTATTTT CASSLGLAGVGGSTDTQYF
14 TRBJ1-5 TRBV6-6 . . TGTGCCAGCAGTTTAAAAAGGAGAGACCAGCCCCAGCATTTT CASSLKRRDQPQHF
13 TRBJ1-5 TRBV2 . . TGTGCCAGCACAGGAGGCCTCAATCAGCCCCAGCATTTT CASTGGLNQPQHF
15 TRBJ1-1 TRBV19 medium-sized . TGTGCCAGTAGTATAGACGCGGAGACGAACACTGAAGCTTTCTTT CASSIDAETNTEAFF
16 TRBJ2-3 TRBV25-1 . TRBD2 TGTGCCAGCAGCCCAACGACTAGCGGGAACACAGATACGCAGTATTTT CASSPTTSGNTDTQYF
16 TRBJ2-5 TRBV10-3 . TRBD2 TGTGCCATCAGTGAGCGTGGACTAGCGGTTCAAGAGACCCAGTACTTC CAISERGLAVQETQYF
13 TRBJ2-3 TRBV29-1 . TRBD1 TGCAGCGTCACAGGGGAAGGGTCAGATACGCAGTATTTT CSVTGEGSDTQYF
14 TRBJ2-2 TRBV27 . . TGTGCCAGCATGCAGTTACAACGCACCGGGGAGCTGTTTTTT CASMQLQRTGELFF
14 TRBJ1-4 TRBV5-5 once . TGTGCCAGCAGCTTCACGGCTGGAGTGGAAAAACTGTTTTTT CASSFTAGVEKLFF
16 TRBJ1-3 TRBV9 . . TGTGCCAGCAGCGGAACAGGGTCCCCCTCTGGAAACACCATATATTTT CASSGTGSPSGNTIYF
13 TRBJ2-7 TRBV5-6 . . TGTGCCAGCAGCTTGGTAGGGAGTTACGAGCAGTACTTC CASSLVGSYEQYF
13 TRBJ1-2 TRBV19 . . TGTGCCAGTAGTATACAGGTCTTCTATGGCTACACCTTC CASSIQVFYGYTF
16 TRBJ2-3 TRBV18 few TRBD1 TGTGCCAGCTCACCGACGCAGACAGGGTCAACAGATACGCAGTATTTT CASSPTQTGSTDTQYF
14 TRBJ1-5 TRBV7-3 . . TGTGCCAGCAGCCTCAATGGAGTTGGTCAGCCCCAGCATTTT CASSLNGVGQPQHF
15 TRBJ2-2 TRBV18 few TRBD2 TGTGCCAGCTCACCGCTAGCGGGAGACACCGGGGAGCTGTTTTTT CASSPLAGDTGELFF
14 TRBJ1-4 TRBV7-8 . TRBD1 TGTGCCAGCAGCTGGGGACAGGGTGGCGAAAAACTGTTTTTT CASSWGQGGEKLFF
17 TRBJ2-4 TRBV7-8 . . TGTGCCAGCAGCCCTTCGATCTTAAGGGAGGCAGCAAACATTCAGTACTTC CASSPSILREAANIQYF
13 TRBJ2-7 TRBV30 . TRBD1 TGTGCCTGGAGTTCGGACAGGGCCTACGAGCAGTACTTC CAWSSDRAYEQYF
14 TRBJ2-7 TRBV7-6 . . TGTGCCAGCAGCCCCGGTGGAGGAGTCTACGAGCAGTACTTC CASSPGGGVYEQYF
15 TRBJ2-3 TRBV11-1 . TRBD2 TGTGCCAGCAGCCCTAGAGCGGGAACAACAGATACGCAGTATTTT CASSPRAGTTDTQYF
14 TRBJ2-7 TRBV2 once . TGTGCCAGCCAATCAGCGGCCCTCTCCTACGAGCAGTACTTC CASQSAALSYEQYF
15 TRBJ1-2 TRBV5-3 . TRBD1 TGTGCCAGAAGCTTGGAGACAGGGGGCGCACGTGGCTACACCTTC CARSLETGGARGYTF
16 TRBJ1-4 TRBV4-1 . TRBD1 TGCGCCAGCAGCCAAGATAGGGCAGGGACAGATGAAAAACTGTTTTTT CASSQDRAGTDEKLFF
16 TRBJ1-5 TRBV6-5 . . TGTGCCAGCAGTTCACTTTGGGGGGGGGCTGACCAGCCCCAGCATTTT CASSSLWGGADQPQHF
13 TRBJ2-7 TRBV5-8 once TRBD1 TGTGCCAGTGTATACAGGGGTGGCTACGAGCAGTACTTC CASVYRGGYEQYF
17 TRBJ2-5 TRBV11-3 . TRBD2 TGTGCCAGCAGCGCGGGACTAGCGGGAGGGTCCGGGGAGACCCAGTACTTC CASSAGLAGGSGETQYF
14 TRBJ1-1 TRBV4-2 . . TGTGCCAGCAGCCAAGGGGCAGTGAACACTGAAGCTTTCTTT CASSQGAVNTEAFF
19 TRBJ2-1 TRBV6-1 . TRBD2 TGTGCCAGCAGTGATACTCTGGCACTAGCGGGGGGGGTTCACAATGAGCAGTTCTTC CASSDTLALAGGVHNEQFF
14 TRBJ2-7 TRBV5-6 . . TGTGCCAGCAGCTTGGGCCAGGGCTCCTACGAGCAGTACTTC CASSLGQGSYEQYF
14 TRBJ1-5 TRBV6-6 . TRBD1 TGTGCCAGCAAACAGGGGGCGGTTAATCAGCCCCAGCATTTT CASKQGAVNQPQHF
15 TRBJ2-5 TRBV14 . TRBD1 TGTGCCAGCAGCCAAGATCAGGGGGCGCAAGAGACCCAGTACTTC CASSQDQGAQETQYF
15 TRBJ1-2 TRBV6-5 . . TGTGCCAGCAGCGACACTTGGACAGCTAACTATGGCTACACCTTC CASSDTWTANYGYTF